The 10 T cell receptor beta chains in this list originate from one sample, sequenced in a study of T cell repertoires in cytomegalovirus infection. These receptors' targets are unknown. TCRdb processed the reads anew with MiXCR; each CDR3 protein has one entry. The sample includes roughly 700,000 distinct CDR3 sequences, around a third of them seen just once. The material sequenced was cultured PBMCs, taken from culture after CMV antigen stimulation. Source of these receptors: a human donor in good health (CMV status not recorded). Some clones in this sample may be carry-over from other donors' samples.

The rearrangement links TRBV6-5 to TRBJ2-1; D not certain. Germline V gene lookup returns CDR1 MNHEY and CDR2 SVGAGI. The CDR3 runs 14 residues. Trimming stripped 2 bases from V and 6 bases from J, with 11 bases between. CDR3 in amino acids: CASSYLGGVNEQFF. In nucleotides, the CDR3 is TGTGCCAGCAGTTACCTCGGTGGAGTCAATGAGCAGTTCTTC.

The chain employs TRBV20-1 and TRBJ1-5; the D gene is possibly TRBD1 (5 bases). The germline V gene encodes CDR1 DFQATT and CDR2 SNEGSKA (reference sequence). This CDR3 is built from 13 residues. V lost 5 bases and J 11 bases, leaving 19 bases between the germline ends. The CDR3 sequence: CSAEPWEGRSQHF. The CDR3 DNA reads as TGCAGTGCTGAACCTTGGGAGGGGCGGTCCCAGCATTTT.

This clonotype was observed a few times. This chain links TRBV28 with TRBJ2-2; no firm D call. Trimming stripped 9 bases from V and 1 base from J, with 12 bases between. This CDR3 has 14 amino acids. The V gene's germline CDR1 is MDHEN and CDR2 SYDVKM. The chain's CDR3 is CASKVRQNTGELFF. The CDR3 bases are TGTGCCAGTAAAGTTCGGCAGAACACCGGGGAGCTGTTTTTT. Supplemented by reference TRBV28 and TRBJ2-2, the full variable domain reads DVKVTQSSRYLVKRTGEKVFLECVQDMDHENMFWYRQDPGLGLRLIYFSYDVKMKEKGDIPEGYSVSREKKERFSLILESASTNQTSMYLCASKVRQNTGELFFGEGSRLTVL.

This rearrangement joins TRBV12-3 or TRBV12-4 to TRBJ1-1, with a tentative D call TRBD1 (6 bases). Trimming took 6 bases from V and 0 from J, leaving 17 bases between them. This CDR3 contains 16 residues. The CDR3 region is CASSPGPGQLNTEAFF. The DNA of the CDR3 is TGTGCCAGCAGCCCCGGGCCAGGACAGTTGAACACTGAAGCTTTCTTT.

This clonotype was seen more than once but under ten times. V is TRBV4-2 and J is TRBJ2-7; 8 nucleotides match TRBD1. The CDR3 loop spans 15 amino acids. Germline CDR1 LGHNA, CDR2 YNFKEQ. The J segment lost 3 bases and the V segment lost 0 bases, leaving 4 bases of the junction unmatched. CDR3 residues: CASSQEMGTGYEQYF. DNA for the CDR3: TGTGCCAGCAGCCAAGAGATGGGGACAGGCTACGAGCAGTACTTC.

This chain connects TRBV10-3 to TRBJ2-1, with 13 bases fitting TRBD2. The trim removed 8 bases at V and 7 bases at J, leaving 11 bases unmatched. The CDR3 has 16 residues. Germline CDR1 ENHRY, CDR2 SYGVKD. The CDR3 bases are TGTGCCATCGGAAGGACTAGCGGGAGCGGTGGGAATGAGCAGTTCTTC. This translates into CAIGRTSGSGGNEQFF.

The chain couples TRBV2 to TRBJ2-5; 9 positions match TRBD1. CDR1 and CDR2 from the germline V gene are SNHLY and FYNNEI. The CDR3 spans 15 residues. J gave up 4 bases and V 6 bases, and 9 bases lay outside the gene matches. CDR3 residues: CASSLNRGRGETQYF. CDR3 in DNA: TGTGCCAGCAGCCTGAACAGGGGGCGAGGAGAGACCCAGTACTTC.

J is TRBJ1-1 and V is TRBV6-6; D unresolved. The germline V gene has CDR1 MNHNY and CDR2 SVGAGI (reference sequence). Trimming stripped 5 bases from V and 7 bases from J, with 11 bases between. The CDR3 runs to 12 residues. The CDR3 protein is CASSQGIFEAFF. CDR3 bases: TGTGCCAGCAGTCAAGGAATCTTTGAAGCTTTCTTT.

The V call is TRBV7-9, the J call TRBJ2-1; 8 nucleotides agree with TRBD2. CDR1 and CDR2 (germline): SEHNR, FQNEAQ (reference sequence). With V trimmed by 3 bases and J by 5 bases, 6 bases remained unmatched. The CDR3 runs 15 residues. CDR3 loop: CASSFPGLGNNEQFF. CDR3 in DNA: TGTGCCAGCAGCTTCCCGGGACTAGGCAACAATGAGCAGTTCTTC.

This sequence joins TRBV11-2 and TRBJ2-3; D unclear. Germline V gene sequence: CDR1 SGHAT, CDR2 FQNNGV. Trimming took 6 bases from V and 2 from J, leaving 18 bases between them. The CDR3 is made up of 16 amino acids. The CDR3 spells CASSSPVESVTDTQYF. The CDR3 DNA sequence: TGTGCCAGCAGTTCCCCCGTGGAGTCGGTCACAGATACGCAGTATTTT.